This T cell receptor beta chain was identified in a study of T-cell reconstitution after alpha-beta-depleted transplantation in children. Whole-study findings and limits: The high TCRbeta diversity at day 60 in some patients came from surviving recipient T cells and thymic progenitors. T-cell numbers and diversity one year post-transplant derived largely from freshly generated T cells.

V lost 11 bases and J lost 3, with 10 bases in between. The CDR3 covers 12 residues. The germline CDR1 and CDR2 sequences are MGHRA and YSYEKL. This clonotype was seen repeatedly, ten times or more. The antigen is not known. TCRbeta library construction was performed incorporating unique molecular identifiers. One entry per CDR3 protein, called by TCRdb with MiXCR from the PCR reads. The table includes fewer than 20,000 distinct CDR3 sequences, around 5.1% detected once. This sample comprised PBMCs, obtained before TCRalphabeta/CD19-depleted stem cell transplant. The chain has TRBV4-1 and TRBJ2-2; D unclear. This sequence originates from a boy aged 5-17 years with acute lymphoblastic leukemia, due to receive a stem cell transplant. CDR3 protein: CAGRRHTGELFF. CDR3 nucleotides: TGCGCCGGGCGAAGGCACACCGGGGAGCTGTTTTTT.